What follows is one T cell receptor beta chain and its context. The CDR3 has 14 residues. Looked up from germline, CDR1 is LGHNA and CDR2 is YSLEER. Trimming took 0 bases from V and 6 from J; bases not matched to a gene: 2. Authors' methods: Reference gene primers were amplified, and this amplification served to estimate nucleated cell counts. Sequencing used immunoSEQ multiplex PCR; TCRdb keeps in-frame clones, though not all of them. D and trimming come from the DNA, and the V and J calls and clone size come from that table. The table has 350,000 to 500,000 clones, about 88% seen once. The record originates from a study of blood T cell repertoires in COVID-19. Looking at the study overall: Collection of acute and convalescent COVID-19 samples took place in the United States, Italy and Spain.

Cohorts were assigned according to the clinical history that participants reported. A PCR-confirmed or clinician-diagnosed COVID-19 case had contacted exposed participants within 2 weeks of entry. The specimen was PBMCs or T cells enriched from blood (not recorded which). The receptor's source is a young woman who had been exposed to COVID-19. This chain joins TRBV4-3 and TRBJ2-7, with 10 positions matching TRBD2. CDR3 residues: CASSQEPSGGEQYF. The DNA of the CDR3 is TGCGCCAGCAGCCAAGAACCTAGCGGGGGCGAGCAGTACTTC.